A few counts support the clone carrying this T cell receptor beta chain. The antigen is undetermined. These data belong to a study of cytomegalovirus exposure and HLA in healthy donors. Study overall: In terms of ancestry, the Caucasian-associated cluster contained 75% to 85% of the roughly 400 genotyped donors.

Overall study results and limits: Other equally common chains were less clonally expanded than HLA-associated TCR beta chains, a later analysis showed.

13 Jbeta primers and 60 Vbeta primers were used for the PCR. Profiled with immunoSEQ multiplex PCR; TCRdb holds only in-frame clones, not every one. Of tens of thousands of clones listed, 60% to 80% are singletons. The V gene end was trimmed by 3 bases and the J gene end by 3 bases; junction bases not matched to a gene: 4. Germline values: CDR1 MDHEN, CDR2 SYDVKM. The CDR3 is 14 amino acids. The donors, nominally healthy at sampling, likely had unrecorded immune exposures. The receptor comes from a woman aged 45-59 years in good health and CMV-seropositive. The sequenced sample consisted of PBMCs. The chain recombines TRBV28 with TRBJ2-7, with 8 nucleotides matching TRBD2. This CDR3 reads CASSLDGRDYEQYF. Here the CDR3 DNA reads TGTGCCAGCAGTTTGGACGGGAGGGACTACGAGCAGTACTTC.